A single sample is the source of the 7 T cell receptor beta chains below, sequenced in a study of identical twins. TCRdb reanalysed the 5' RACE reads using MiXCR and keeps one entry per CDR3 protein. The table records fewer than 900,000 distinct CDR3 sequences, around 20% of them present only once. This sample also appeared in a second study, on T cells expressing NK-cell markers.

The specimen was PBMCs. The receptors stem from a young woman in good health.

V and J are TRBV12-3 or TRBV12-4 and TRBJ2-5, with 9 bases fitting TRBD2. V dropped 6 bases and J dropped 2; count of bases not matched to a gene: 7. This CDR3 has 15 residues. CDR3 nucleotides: TGTGCCAGCAGCGAGTGGGCGGGAGGGCAAGAGACCCAGTACTTC. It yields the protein CASSEWAGGQETQYF.

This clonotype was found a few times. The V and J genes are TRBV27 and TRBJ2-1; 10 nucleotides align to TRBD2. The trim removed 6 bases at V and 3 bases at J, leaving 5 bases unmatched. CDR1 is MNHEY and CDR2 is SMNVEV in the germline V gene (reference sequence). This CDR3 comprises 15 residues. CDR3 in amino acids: CASRSGTSDYNEQFF. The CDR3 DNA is TGTGCCAGCAGATCCGGGACTAGCGACTACAATGAGCAGTTCTTC.

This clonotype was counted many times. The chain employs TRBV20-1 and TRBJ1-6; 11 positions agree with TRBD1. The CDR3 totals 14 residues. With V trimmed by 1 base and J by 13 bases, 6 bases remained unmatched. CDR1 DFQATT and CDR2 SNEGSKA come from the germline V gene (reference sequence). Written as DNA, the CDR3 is TGCAGTGCTAGAGCCGGGACAGGGGGTTCTCCCCTCCACTTT. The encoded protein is CSARAGTGGSPLHF.

The CDR3 bases are TGCAGTGCTACAGGACTAGCGTTTCCCCCCGTCAATGAGCAGTTCTTC. Encoded protein: CSATGLAFPPVNEQFF. This chain uses TRBV20-1 with TRBJ2-1, with TRBD2 matching over 9 bases. Trimming at V came to 4 bases and at J to 6 bases, leaving 13 bases not matched to a gene. The CDR3 sequence is 16 residues long. Germline V gene data show CDR1 as DFQATT and CDR2 as SNEGSKA (reference sequence).

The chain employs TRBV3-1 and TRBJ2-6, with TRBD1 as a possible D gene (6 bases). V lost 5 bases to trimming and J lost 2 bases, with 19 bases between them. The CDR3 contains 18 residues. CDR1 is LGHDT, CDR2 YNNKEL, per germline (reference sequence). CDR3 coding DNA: TGTGCCAGCAGCGACACCGACAGGTCTGGACCTGGGGCCAACGTCCTGACTTTC. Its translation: CASSDTDRSGPGANVLTF.

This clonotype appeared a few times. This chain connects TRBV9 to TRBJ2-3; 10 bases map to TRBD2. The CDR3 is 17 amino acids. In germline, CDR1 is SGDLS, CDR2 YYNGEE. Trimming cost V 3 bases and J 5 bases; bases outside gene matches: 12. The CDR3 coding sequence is TGTGCCAGCAGCGCGCCGGCGGCTAGCGGGAGAAAAGATACGCAGTATTTT. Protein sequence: CASSAPAASGRKDTQYF.

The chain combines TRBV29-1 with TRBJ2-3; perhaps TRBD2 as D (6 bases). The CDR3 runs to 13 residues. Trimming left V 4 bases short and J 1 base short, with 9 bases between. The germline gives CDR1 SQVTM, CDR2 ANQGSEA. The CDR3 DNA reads TGCAGCGTTGGGGAGGTTGGCACAGATACGCAGTATTTT. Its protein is CSVGEVGTDTQYF.